This T cell receptor beta chain was identified in a study of identical twins. Points on this clonotype: Its antigen is unknown.

Trimming shortened V by 0 bases and J by 0 bases, and 9 bases separated the two germline ends. Per the germline V gene, CDR1 is GTSNPN and CDR2 is SVGIG (reference sequence). There are 15 residues in the CDR3. Findings and caveats of the study: Out-of-frame alpha sequences common to twins exhibited an excess of low generation probability.

Carrying unique molecular identifiers, the cDNA also gained a universal primer site through template switching. TCRdb independently ran MiXCR on the 5' RACE reads; one entry per CDR3 protein. The top ten clones hold roughly 3.2% of a sample with around 570,000 distinct CDR3 sequences, roughly 9.9% of them seen once. These records were also assigned to another study, of yellow fever vaccine responses in identical twins.

The chain employs TRBV30 and TRBJ2-1; maybe TRBD2 (6 bases). Sample: PBMCs. The source is a woman aged 18 to 35 in good health. As DNA, the CDR3 is TGTGCCTGGAGTGTACGTAGCGGCTCCTACAATGAGCAGTTCTTC. As protein: CAWSVRSGSYNEQFF.